The next 20 T cell receptor beta chains were all read from a single sample in a study of human T cells and chemical hapten exposure. As for time point: patch test 1, 2 weeks after DPC sensitization. The treatment was: therapeutic diphenylcyclopropenone sensitization with weekly scalp DPC. TCRdb processed the RACE reads anew with MiXCR; each CDR3 protein has one entry. The data show roughly 120,000 distinct CDR3 sequences, 12% seen once. Source: whole blood, taken in connection with sensitization to the hapten diphenylcyclopropenone (DPC). These receptors were obtained from a woman aged 50 to 65 with alopecia areata. Some clones in this sample may be carry-over from other donors' samples.

The V and J genes are TRBV6-2 or TRBV6-3 and TRBJ1-1, with D possibly TRBD1 on 6 matching bases. The CDR3 is 12 amino acids. V lost 5 bases to trimming and J lost 7 bases, with 11 bases between them. The germline V gene encodes CDR1 MNHEY and CDR2 SVGEGT. CDR3 amino acids: CASSLTGFEAFF. The CDR3 coding sequence is TGTGCCAGCAGTCTCACAGGGTTTGAAGCTTTCTTT.

The table lists this clonotype with a few counts. The chain links TRBV15 to TRBJ2-1; D gene unclear. This CDR3 has 14 residues. Germline V gene sequence: CDR1 LNHNV, CDR2 YYDKDF (reference sequence). V gave up 0 bases and J gave up 4 bases, with 7 bases separating them. For the CDR3, the DNA is TGTGCCACCAGCAGAGATAGGGCTTACAATGAGCAGTTCTTC. Its protein product is CATSRDRAYNEQFF. Full variable domain (remainder filled in from reference TRBV15 and TRBJ2-1): DAMVIQNPRYQVTQFGKPVTLSCSQTLNHNVMYWYQQKSSQAPKLLFHYYDKDFNNEADTPDNFQSRRPNTSFCFLDIRSPGLGDTAMYLCATSRDRAYNEQFFGPGTRLTVL.

The rearrangement uses TRBV28 and TRBJ1-3, with TRBD1 as a possible D gene (6 bases). The CDR3 has 15 amino acids. V was trimmed by 3 bases and J by 3 bases, leaving 12 bases between them. Germline-derived CDR1 and CDR2 are MDHEN and SYDVKM. CDR3 amino acids: CASSFVQGDGNTIYF. The CDR3 DNA reads TGTGCCAGCAGTTTTGTACAGGGTGATGGAAACACCATATATTTT. Full variable domain (rest looked up from reference TRBV28 and TRBJ1-3): DVKVTQSSRYLVKRTGEKVFLECVQDMDHENMFWYRQDPGLGLRLIYFSYDVKMKEKGDIPEGYSVSREKKERFSLILESASTNQTSMYLCASSFVQGDGNTIYFGEGSWLTVV.

This clonotype has a count of ten or more. This chain links TRBV4-2 with TRBJ2-7, with D tentatively TRBD2 (5 bases). This CDR3 has 13 residues. Germline assignment: CDR1 LGHNA and CDR2 YNFKEQ. Between the trimmed V and J ends, which lost 0 bases and 4 bases, there was a span of 7 bases. The CDR3, as DNA: TGTGCCAGCAGCCAAGATTGGAGGTACGAGCAGTACTTC. This translates into CASSQDWRYEQYF.

This chain uses TRBV5-1 with TRBJ1-1; no definite D call. This CDR3 region has 15 residues. Trimming took 0 bases from V and 1 from J, leaving 10 bases between them. Germline loops: CDR1 SGHRS, CDR2 YFSETQ. CDR3 amino acids: CASSLGQSENTEAFF. The CDR3 nucleotides are TGCGCCAGCAGCTTGGGCCAGTCCGAGAACACTGAAGCTTTCTTT.

The chain couples TRBV6-5 to TRBJ2-2; D might be TRBD1 (7 bases). Germline CDR1 and CDR2: MNHEY and SVGAGI. V was pared by 11 bases and J by 2 bases, with 12 bases between. The CDR3 loop spans 13 amino acids. CDR3 sequence reads: CAAGQKNTGELFF. For the CDR3, the DNA is TGTGCCGCGGGACAGAAAAACACCGGGGAGCTGTTTTTT.

In the case of this clonotype: One junction end does not reproduce the germline sequence, and a read error may be involved. V usage is TRBV3-1 and J usage is TRBJ2-5; maybe TRBD1 (6 bases). Germline V gives CDR1 LGHDT, CDR2 YNNKEL (reference sequence). There are 14 residues in the CDR3. The CDR3 nucleotides read TGTGCCAGCAGCCGCAATACAGGGCAAGAGCCCCAGTACTTC. It codes for CASSRNTGQEPQYF.

This clonotype was found a few times. CDR3 nucleotides: TGTGCCATCAGGGGCTTAGACACCGGGGAGCTGTTTTTT. This gives the protein CAIRGLDTGELFF. This chain uses TRBV10-3 with TRBJ2-2; D uncertain. Trimming removed 6 bases at V and 3 bases at J, with 8 bases between. Germline loops: CDR1 ENHRY, CDR2 SYGVKD. This CDR3 has 13 residues.

A few counts support this clonotype. The chain uses TRBV6-2 or TRBV6-3 and TRBJ2-7; 8 nucleotides line up with TRBD2. Germline V lookup: CDR1 MNHEY, CDR2 SVGEGT. The CDR3 has 19 residues. The junction had 19 bases not matched to a gene; V was cut back by 0 bases and J by 6 bases. The CDR3 bases are TGTGCCAGCAGTTACTCGAGAATTGCCGGGGTAGCGGGACCAGGCGAGCAGTACTTC. Its protein product is CASSYSRIAGVAGPGEQYF.

This clonotype was counted at least ten times. This CDR3 is CASSVRTGHPNTEAFF. CDR3 bases: TGTGCCAGCAGTGTGAGGACAGGGCATCCGAACACTGAAGCTTTCTTT. V and J are TRBV6-4 and TRBJ1-1, with 8 bases aligning to TRBD1. The J segment lost 1 base and the V segment lost 4 bases, leaving 8 bases of the junction unmatched. CDR1 MRHNA and CDR2 SNTAGT come from the germline V gene. The CDR3 runs 16 residues.

The chain has TRBV6-5 and TRBJ1-4; a possible D gene is TRBD1 (5 bases). The CDR3 spans 14 residues. Trimming took 0 bases from V and 8 from J, leaving 10 bases between them. In germline, CDR1 is MNHEY, CDR2 SVGAGI. The CDR3 is CASSYSGAEEKLFF. Here the CDR3 DNA reads TGTGCCAGCAGTTACTCAGGGGCGGAGGAAAAACTGTTTTTT.

This clonotype was counted ten times or more. V gene TRBV29-1 combines with J gene TRBJ2-3; TRBD1 or TRBD2 may be the D gene (5 bases each). Trimming stripped 4 bases from V and 0 bases from J, with 8 bases between. Germline-derived CDR1 and CDR2 are SQVTM and ANQGSEA. The CDR3 contains 13 residues. The DNA of the CDR3 is TGCAGCGTTGCGAGGGGTAGCACAGATACGCAGTATTTT. Residues: CSVARGSTDTQYF.

This clonotype was detected ten times or more. The chain employs TRBV7-9 and TRBJ2-1; TRBD1 or TRBD2 may be the D gene (5 bases each). Germline CDR1 SEHNR, CDR2 FQNEAQ (reference sequence). V was pared by 1 base and J by 7 bases, with 14 bases between. CDR3 length: 15 amino acids. The CDR3 protein is CASSLGGTTTNEQFF. The CDR3 nucleotides are TGTGCCAGCAGCTTAGGAGGGACCACAACAAATGAGCAGTTCTTC.

This clonotype was seen more than once but under ten times. J is TRBJ1-6 and V is TRBV19; D is perhaps TRBD1 (6 bases). The V gene's germline CDR1 is LNHDA and CDR2 SQIVND (reference sequence). The CDR3 runs to 15 residues. Trimming removed 3 bases at V and 4 bases at J, with 10 bases between. CDR3 in DNA: TGTGCCAGTAGTATGAACAGGGAGTATAATTCACCCCTCCACTTT. Translation: CASSMNREYNSPLHF.

The chain couples TRBV7-2 to TRBJ2-5; 11 bases match TRBD2. The CDR3 extends over 16 amino acids. The V segment lost 4 bases and the J segment 5 bases; nucleotides outside the gene matches: 9. Germline V gene data show CDR1 as SGHTA and CDR2 as FQGNSA. The CDR3 is CASSYQTSGEGETQYF. The CDR3 DNA is TGTGCCAGCAGCTATCAGACTAGCGGGGAGGGGGAGACCCAGTACTTC.

The sample holds many counts of this clonotype. The V gene is TRBV6-5, the J gene TRBJ1-1; weak D call: TRBD1 (5 bases). Trimming pared 2 bases from V and 7 bases from J, leaving 11 bases between. Germline V lookup: CDR1 MNHEY, CDR2 SVGAGI. CDR3 size: 13 residues. The CDR3 protein is CASSYIREGEAFF. CDR3 bases: TGTGCCAGCAGTTACATCAGGGAAGGTGAAGCTTTCTTT.

This clonotype was seen more than once but under ten times. This chain connects TRBV4-1 to TRBJ1-1; 8 bases agree with TRBD1. The CDR3 runs to 17 residues. From germline, CDR1 is MGHRA and CDR2 YSYEKL. V trimming: 0 bases; J trimming: 0 bases; junction bases outside the gene matches: 6. The CDR3 DNA is TGCGCCAGCAGCCAAGACCGGACAGGGACTATGAACACTGAAGCTTTCTTT. Protein sequence: CASSQDRTGTMNTEAFF.

This clonotype showed up just a few times. This chain connects TRBV5-1 to TRBJ2-3; a possible D gene is TRBD2 (6 bases). The CDR3 totals 15 residues. Trimming pared 7 bases from V and 5 bases from J, leaving 20 bases between. CDR1 and CDR2 from the germline V gene are SGHRS and YFSETQ. CDR3 in DNA: TGCGCCAGCTGGCGGGACGCAGCTCCTTTAGATACGCAGTATTTT. Amino acids: CASWRDAAPLDTQYF.

This clonotype was seen only a few times. The V gene is TRBV20-1, the J gene TRBJ1-5; 9 bases match TRBD1. Germline V gene sequence: CDR1 DFQATT, CDR2 SNEGSKA (reference sequence). The CDR3 is 14 residues long. J was trimmed by 4 bases and V by 5 bases; bases with no gene match: 6. The CDR3 reads CSADRGTENQPQHF. The CDR3 coding sequence is TGCAGTGCTGACAGGGGGACCGAAAATCAGCCCCAGCATTTT.

The gene calls are TRBV28 and TRBJ1-2; possible D gene TRBD1, 5 bases. The CDR3 totals 12 residues. V was trimmed by 8 bases and J by 6 bases, leaving 13 bases between them. Germline V gene sequence: CDR1 MDHEN, CDR2 SYDVKM. This CDR3 is CASRYRRDGYTF. DNA for the CDR3: TGTGCCAGCCGTTACAGGAGAGATGGCTACACCTTC.